These 17 T cell receptor beta chains were sequenced from one sample in a study of shared clonotypes between healthy human individuals (dated by TCRdb to about 2020). Library method: the immunoSEQ multiplex PCR assay. The table was pulled from immuneACCESS by TCRdb, which kept in-frame rearrangements only. Such tables lose some clones; where checked, under half of the loss comes from unresolved V genes, and the rest has no known cause. The sample contains some 1 million clones, 65% to 75% of them found a single time. Of the sample, around 1.4% falls within the top ten clones. Sequencing was carried out using memory CD4+ T cells sorted from blood. The sample's cell subset or site label, decoded: CD45RA-negative fraction. The receptors were sampled from a man aged 18 to 30 in good health.

The J gene is TRBJ1-3, the V gene TRBV19; maybe TRBD1 (5 bases). The germline V gene has CDR1 LNHDA and CDR2 SQIVND (reference sequence). The V end was cut by 3 bases, the J end by 4 bases, with 13 bases between. The length of the CDR3 is 15 residues. This chain's CDR3 is CASSIGGLSGNTIYF. The CDR3 nucleotides read TGTGCCAGTAGTATTGGGGGTTTGTCCGGAAACACCATATATTTT.

The V call is TRBV18, the J call TRBJ2-3; D possibly corresponds to TRBD2 (6 bases). V lost 1 base to trimming and J lost 1 base, with 9 bases between them. The CDR3 sequence is 15 residues long. Germline V gene sequence: CDR1 KGHSH, CDR2 LQKENI. The CDR3 bases are TGTGCCAGCTCACCACAGGTAGCGGGCACAGATACGCAGTATTTT. Residues: CASSPQVAGTDTQYF.

The V and J genes are TRBV9 and TRBJ2-2; 7 positions match TRBD1. Germline assignment: CDR1 SGDLS and CDR2 YYNGEE. Trimming cost V 4 bases and J 6 bases; bases outside gene matches: 6. This CDR3 has 14 amino acids. In nucleotides, the CDR3 is TGTGCCAGCAGCCCGACAGGGACGTCCGGGGAGCTGTTTTTT. Amino acids: CASSPTGTSGELFF.

This chain uses TRBV6-1 with TRBJ1-3, with 8 nucleotides matching TRBD1. The CDR3 contains 16 residues. Germline V lookup: CDR1 MNHNS, CDR2 SASEGT. Trimming removed 4 bases from V and 0 bases from J; junction bases left unmatched: 5. The CDR3 nucleotides read TGTGCCAGCAGTGGGACAGGGCGCAACTCTGGAAACACCATATATTTT. Amino acid sequence: CASSGTGRNSGNTIYF.

The V and J genes are TRBV2 and TRBJ2-3; TRBD2 matches 7 bases. V lost 7 bases to trimming and J lost 6 bases; unmatched junction nucleotides: 13. CDR1 is SNHLY, CDR2 FYNNEI, per germline. The CDR3 covers 15 residues. The CDR3 is CASKFGTTSGDTQYF. Here the CDR3 DNA reads TGTGCCAGCAAGTTCGGGACTACCAGCGGGGATACGCAGTATTTT.

The V call is TRBV10-3, the J call TRBJ2-3; 7 nucleotides align to TRBD1. Germline assignment: CDR1 ENHRY and CDR2 SYGVKD. The CDR3 is 13 residues long. V lost 6 bases and J lost 4; bases outside the gene matches: 4. In DNA, the CDR3 is TGTGCCATCAGCCGACAGGGAGCAGATACGCAGTATTTT. Translated: CAISRQGADTQYF.

This clone turned up a few times. The chain uses TRBV14 and TRBJ1-5; D remains ambiguous. Germline loops: CDR1 SGHDN, CDR2 FVKESK. The CDR3 is made up of 13 amino acids. The V end was cut by 0 bases, the J end by 7 bases, with 7 bases between. The CDR3 reads CASSQDSTQPQHF. The CDR3 coding sequence is TGTGCCAGCAGCCAAGACTCGACCCAGCCCCAGCATTTT.

Worth noting for this clone: Since no conserved phenylalanine or tryptophan closes the CDR3, a read error is the likely cause. The DNA is left out, because the CDR3 cannot be placed on it with certainty; the CDR3 is given as TCRdb lists it. The chain couples TRBV30 to TRBJ1-1; TRBD1, the table's D call, was not compared with the DNA. Germline V gives CDR1 GTSNPN, CDR2 SVGIG (reference sequence). Termini included, the CDR3 measures 11 amino acids. The chain's CDR3 is CAWSDGQGPLV.

The chain uses TRBV5-1 and TRBJ2-2, with D perhaps given as TRBD1 or TRBD2 (5 bases each). The CDR3 length is 14 residues. Trimming left V 4 bases short and J 7 bases short, with 14 bases between. Looked up from germline, CDR1 is SGHRS and CDR2 is YFSETQ. Here the CDR3 DNA reads TGCGCCAGCAGCGGGACCACGGAACACGGGGAGCTGTTTTTT. Its protein product is CASSGTTEHGELFF. Using reference TRBV5-1 and TRBJ2-2 for the parts outside the CDR3, the full variable domain is KAGVTQTPRYLIKTRGQQVTLSCSPISGHRSVSWYQQTPGQGLQFLFEYFSETQRNKGNFPGRFSGRQFSNSRSEMNVSTLELGDSALYLCASSGTTEHGELFFGEGSRLTVL.

This clone has just one count. The chain uses TRBV5-4 and TRBJ1-2; D is unresolved. V was shortened by 3 bases and J by 7 bases, with 16 bases between the two germline ends. This CDR3 region has 14 residues. Looked up from germline, CDR1 is SGHNT and CDR2 is YYREEE (reference sequence). This chain's CDR3 is CASSSGAGTIGYTF. CDR3 DNA: TGTGCCAGCAGCTCTGGCGCGGGCACTATTGGCTACACCTTC.

The chain is built from TRBV6-5 and TRBJ1-3; TRBD1 matches at 8 bases. CDR1 is MNHEY and CDR2 is SVGAGI in the germline V gene. CDR3 length: 14 amino acids. Trimming removed 6 bases from V and 6 bases from J; junction bases left unmatched: 7. DNA of the CDR3: TGTGCCAGCAGCCCAGGGGGCGCGGAAAACACCATATATTTT. This translates into CASSPGGAENTIYF.

The rearrangement joins TRBV30 to TRBJ2-1, with D perhaps given as TRBD1 or TRBD2 (5 bases each). From germline, CDR1 is GTSNPN and CDR2 SVGIG (reference sequence). The CDR3 sequence is 15 residues long. V lost 5 bases to trimming and J lost 2 bases, with 16 bases between them. The CDR3 is CAWARGRGAYNEQFF. The DNA for the CDR3 is TGTGCCTGGGCTCGAGGGAGAGGGGCCTACAATGAGCAGTTCTTC.

The rearrangement joins TRBV28 to TRBJ1-5; TRBD1 matches 7 bases. V dropped 4 bases and J dropped 0; count of bases not matched to a gene: 6. The length of the CDR3 is 16 residues. The germline gives CDR1 MDHEN, CDR2 SYDVKM. This CDR3 reads CASSSTGTYSNQPQHF. The CDR3 DNA sequence: TGTGCCAGCAGTTCGACAGGGACCTATAGCAATCAGCCCCAGCATTTT.

To note about this clone: The same CDR3 arises from other DNA sequences in this sample as well. This rearrangement joins TRBV5-1 to TRBJ2-3, with D hard to call. Deletions cut 0 bases from V and 4 bases from J, with 9 bases between. The germline V gene encodes CDR1 SGHRS and CDR2 YFSETQ. This CDR3 has 14 residues. Written as DNA, the CDR3 is TGCGCCAGCAGCTTGGGGGCTGGGGCAGATACGCAGTATTTT. It encodes CASSLGAGADTQYF.

The V and J genes are TRBV7-8 and TRBJ1-1; tentative D call: TRBD1 (5 bases). The CDR3 extends over 13 amino acids. V was pared by 1 base and J by 12 bases, with 15 bases between. Germline CDR1 and CDR2: SGHVS and FQNEAQ. DNA for the CDR3: TGTGCCAGCAGCTTAGAGACAGTCAGTGTTCCTTTCTTT. Protein: CASSLETVSVPFF.

Worth noting for this clone: A much more abundant neighbour one base away suggests this may be a read error. The same CDR3 is also encoded by other DNA sequences in this sample. The chain recombines TRBV7-9 with TRBJ2-7; D not certain. V lost 1 base, J lost 2 bases, and 3 bases lay in between. Per the germline V gene, CDR1 is SEHNR and CDR2 is FQNEAQ (reference sequence). This CDR3 spans 12 amino acids. This CDR3 reads CASSLVTYEQYF. CDR3 in DNA: TGTGCCAGCAGCTTAGTTACCTACGAGCAGTACTTC. Complete variable domain (other parts from reference TRBV7-9 and TRBJ2-7): DTGVSQNPRHKITKRGQNVTFRCDPISEHNRLYWYRQTLGQGPEFLTYFQNEAQLEKSRLLSDRFSAERPKGSFSTLEIQRTEQGDSAMYLCASSLVTYEQYFGPGTRLTVT.

Note on this clone: Other DNA sequences in this sample translate to the same CDR3. The chain has TRBV18 and TRBJ1-1; 7 bases align to TRBD1. Germline loops: CDR1 KGHSH, CDR2 LQKENI. J gave up 1 base and V 5 bases, and 4 bases lay outside the gene matches. This CDR3 has 14 residues. CDR3 coding DNA: TGTGCCAGCTCAGAAAGGACAGGGAACACTGAAGCTTTCTTT. This translates into CASSERTGNTEAFF. The variable domain in full, completed from reference TRBV18 and TRBJ1-1, reads NAGVMQNPRHLVRRRGQEARLRCSPMKGHSHVYWYRQLPEEGLKFMVYLQKENIIDESGMPKERFSAEFPKEGPSILRIQQVVRGDSAAYFCASSERTGNTEAFFGQGTRLTVV.